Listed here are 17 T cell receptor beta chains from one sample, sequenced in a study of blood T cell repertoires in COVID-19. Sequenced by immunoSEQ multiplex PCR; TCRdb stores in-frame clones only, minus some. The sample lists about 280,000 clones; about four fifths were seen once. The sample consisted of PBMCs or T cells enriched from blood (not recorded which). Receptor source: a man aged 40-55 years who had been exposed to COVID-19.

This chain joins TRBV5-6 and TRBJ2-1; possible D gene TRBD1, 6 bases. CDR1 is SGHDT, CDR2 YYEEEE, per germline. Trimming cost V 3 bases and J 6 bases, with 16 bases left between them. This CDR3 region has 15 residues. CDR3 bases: TGTGCCAGCAGCTCCGACCTACAGGGTAGCAATGAGCAGTTCTTC. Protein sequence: CASSSDLQGSNEQFF. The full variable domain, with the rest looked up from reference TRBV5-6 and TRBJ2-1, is DAGVTQSPTHLIKTRGQQVTLRCSPKSGHDTVSWYQQALGQGPQFIFQYYEEEERQRGNFPDRFSGHQFPNYSSELNVNALLLGDSALYLCASSSDLQGSNEQFFGPGTRLTVL.

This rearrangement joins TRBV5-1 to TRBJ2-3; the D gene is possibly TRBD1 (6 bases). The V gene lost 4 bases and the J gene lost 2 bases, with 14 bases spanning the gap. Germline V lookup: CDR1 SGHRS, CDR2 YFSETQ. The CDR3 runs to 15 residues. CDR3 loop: CASSTQGWPTDTQYF. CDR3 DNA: TGCGCCAGCAGCACCCAGGGGTGGCCCACAGATACGCAGTATTTT.

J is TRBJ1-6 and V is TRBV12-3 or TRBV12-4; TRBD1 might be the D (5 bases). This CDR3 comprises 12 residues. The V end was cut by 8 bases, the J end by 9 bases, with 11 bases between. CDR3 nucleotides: TGTGCCAGCGGGGGGTACGGTTCACCCCTCCACTTT. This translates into CASGGYGSPLHF.

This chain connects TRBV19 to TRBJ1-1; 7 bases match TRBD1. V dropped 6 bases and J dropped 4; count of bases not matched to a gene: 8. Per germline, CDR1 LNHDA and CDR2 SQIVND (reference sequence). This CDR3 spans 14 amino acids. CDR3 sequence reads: CASSQDRDGTEAFF. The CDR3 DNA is TGTGCCAGTAGCCAAGACAGGGATGGCACTGAAGCTTTCTTT. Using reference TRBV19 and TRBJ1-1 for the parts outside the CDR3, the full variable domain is DGGITQSPKYLFRKEGQNVTLSCEQNLNHDAMYWYRQDPGQGLRLIYYSQIVNDFQKGDIAEGYSVSREKKESFPLTVTSAQKNPTAFYLCASSQDRDGTEAFFGQGTRLTVV.

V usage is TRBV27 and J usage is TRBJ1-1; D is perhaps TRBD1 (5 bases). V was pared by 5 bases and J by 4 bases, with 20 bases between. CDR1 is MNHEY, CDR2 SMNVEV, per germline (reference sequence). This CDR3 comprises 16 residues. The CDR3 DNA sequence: TGTGCCAGCAGTCCCATTGGGGGGTTGCAGGGCACTGAAGCTTTCTTT. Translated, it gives CASSPIGGLQGTEAFF.

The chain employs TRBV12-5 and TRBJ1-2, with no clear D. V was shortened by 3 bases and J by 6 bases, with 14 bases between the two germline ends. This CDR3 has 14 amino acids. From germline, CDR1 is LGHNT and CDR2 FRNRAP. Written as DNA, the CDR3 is TGTGCTAGTGGTTTTTATCCGGGTCTTGATGGCTACACCTTC. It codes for CASGFYPGLDGYTF.

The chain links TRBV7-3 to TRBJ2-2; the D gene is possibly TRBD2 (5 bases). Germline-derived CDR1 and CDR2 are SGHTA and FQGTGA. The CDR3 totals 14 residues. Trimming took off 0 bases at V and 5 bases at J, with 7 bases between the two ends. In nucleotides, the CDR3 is TGTGCCAGCAGCTTAACTACTAGGACCGGGGAGCTGTTTTTT. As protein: CASSLTTRTGELFF.

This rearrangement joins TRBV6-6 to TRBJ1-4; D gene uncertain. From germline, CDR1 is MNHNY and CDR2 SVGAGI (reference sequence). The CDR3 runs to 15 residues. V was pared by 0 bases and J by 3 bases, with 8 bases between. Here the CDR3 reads CASSYSSGANEKLFF. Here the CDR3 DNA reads TGTGCCAGCAGTTACTCCTCCGGGGCTAATGAAAAACTGTTTTTT.

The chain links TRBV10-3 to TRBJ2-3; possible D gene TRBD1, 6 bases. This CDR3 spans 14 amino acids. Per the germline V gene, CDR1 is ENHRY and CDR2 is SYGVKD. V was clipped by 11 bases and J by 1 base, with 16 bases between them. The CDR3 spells CAATRDTGTDTQYF. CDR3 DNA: TGTGCCGCAACCCGGGACACCGGCACAGATACGCAGTATTTT.

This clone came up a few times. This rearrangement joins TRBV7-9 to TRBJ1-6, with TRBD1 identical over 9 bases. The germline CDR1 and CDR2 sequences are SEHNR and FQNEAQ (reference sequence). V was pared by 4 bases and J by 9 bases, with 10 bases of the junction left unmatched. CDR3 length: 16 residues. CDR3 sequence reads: CASSSRDRVTISPLHF. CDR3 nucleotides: TGTGCCAGCAGCTCCCGGGACAGGGTGACGATTTCACCCCTCCACTTT.

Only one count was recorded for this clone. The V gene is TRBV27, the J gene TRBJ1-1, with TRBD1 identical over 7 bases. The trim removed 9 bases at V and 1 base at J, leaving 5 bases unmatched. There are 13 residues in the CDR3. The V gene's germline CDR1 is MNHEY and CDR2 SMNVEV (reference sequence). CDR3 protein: CASSTGANTEAFF. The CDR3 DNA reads TGTGCCAGTAGTACAGGGGCGAACACTGAAGCTTTCTTT.

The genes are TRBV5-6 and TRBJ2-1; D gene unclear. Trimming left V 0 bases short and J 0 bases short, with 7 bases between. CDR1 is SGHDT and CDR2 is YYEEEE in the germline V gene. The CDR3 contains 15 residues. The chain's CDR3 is CASSLGPSSYNEQFF. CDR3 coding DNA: TGTGCCAGCAGCTTGGGCCCTAGCTCCTACAATGAGCAGTTCTTC.

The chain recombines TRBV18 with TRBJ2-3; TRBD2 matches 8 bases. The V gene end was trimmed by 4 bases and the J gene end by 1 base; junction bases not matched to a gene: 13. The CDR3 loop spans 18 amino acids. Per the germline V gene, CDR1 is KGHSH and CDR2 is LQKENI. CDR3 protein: CASSRTTVPGGRTDTQYF. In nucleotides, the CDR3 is TGTGCCAGCTCACGAACGACCGTCCCGGGAGGGCGCACAGATACGCAGTATTTT.

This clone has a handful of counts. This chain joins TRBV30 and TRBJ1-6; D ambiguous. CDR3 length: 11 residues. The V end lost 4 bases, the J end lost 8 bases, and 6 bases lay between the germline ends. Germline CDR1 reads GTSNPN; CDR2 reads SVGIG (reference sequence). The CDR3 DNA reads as TGTGCCTGGACCCGTGATTCACCCCTCCACTTT. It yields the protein CAWTRDSPLHF.

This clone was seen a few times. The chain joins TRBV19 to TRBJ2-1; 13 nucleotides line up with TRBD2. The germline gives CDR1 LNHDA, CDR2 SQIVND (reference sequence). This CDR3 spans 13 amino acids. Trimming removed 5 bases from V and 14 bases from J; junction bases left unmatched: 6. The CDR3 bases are TGTGCCAGTAGTCCGCAGGGGACTAGCGGGGAGTTCTTC. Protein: CASSPQGTSGEFF.

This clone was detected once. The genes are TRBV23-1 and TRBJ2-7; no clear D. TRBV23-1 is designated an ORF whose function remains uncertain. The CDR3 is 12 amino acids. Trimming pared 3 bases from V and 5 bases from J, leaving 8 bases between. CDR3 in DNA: TGCGCCAGCAGTCATCCCCGGGACGAGCAGTACTTC. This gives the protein CASSHPRDEQYF.

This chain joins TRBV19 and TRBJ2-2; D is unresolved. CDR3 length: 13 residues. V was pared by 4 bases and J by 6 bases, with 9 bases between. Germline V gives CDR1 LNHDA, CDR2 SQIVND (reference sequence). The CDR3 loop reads CASSKLAAGELFF. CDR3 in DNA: TGTGCCAGTAGTAAGCTGGCGGCCGGGGAGCTGTTTTTT.